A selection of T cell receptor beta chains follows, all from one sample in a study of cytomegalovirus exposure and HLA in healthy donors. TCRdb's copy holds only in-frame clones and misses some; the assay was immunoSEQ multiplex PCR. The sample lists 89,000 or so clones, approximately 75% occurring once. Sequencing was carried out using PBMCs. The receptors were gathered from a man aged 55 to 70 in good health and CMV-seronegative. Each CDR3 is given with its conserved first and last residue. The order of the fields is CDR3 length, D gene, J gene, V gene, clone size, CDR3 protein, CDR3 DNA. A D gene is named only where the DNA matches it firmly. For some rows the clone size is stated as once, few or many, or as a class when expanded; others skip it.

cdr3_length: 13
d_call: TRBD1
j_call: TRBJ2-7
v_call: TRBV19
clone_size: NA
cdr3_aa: CASSPGQGIEQYF
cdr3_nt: TGTGCCAGTAGCCCGGGACAGGGGATCGAGCAGTACTTC

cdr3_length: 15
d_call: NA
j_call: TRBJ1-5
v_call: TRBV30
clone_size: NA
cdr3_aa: CAWSPTPGSYQPQHF
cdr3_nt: TGTGCCTGGAGCCCTACTCCCGGGAGTTATCAGCCCCAGCATTTT

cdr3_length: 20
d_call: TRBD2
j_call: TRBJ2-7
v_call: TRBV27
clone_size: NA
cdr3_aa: CASSYVGGLRRGVPLGEQYF
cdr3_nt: TGTGCCAGCAGTTACGTAGGGGGTCTTAGGCGGGGGGTACCCCTAGGCGAGCAGTACTTC

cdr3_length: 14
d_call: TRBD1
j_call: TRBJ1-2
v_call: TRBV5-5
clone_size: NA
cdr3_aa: CASSPSTGGYGYTF
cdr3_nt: TGTGCCAGCAGCCCCTCGACAGGGGGCTATGGCTACACCTTC

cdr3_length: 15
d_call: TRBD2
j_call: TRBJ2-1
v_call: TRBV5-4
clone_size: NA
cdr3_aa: CASSRSGGSYNEQFF
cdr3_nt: TGTGCCAGCAGCCGAAGCGGGGGCTCCTACAATGAGCAGTTCTTC

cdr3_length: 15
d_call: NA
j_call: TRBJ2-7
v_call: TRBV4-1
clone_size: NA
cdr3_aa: CASSTPLATSYEQYF
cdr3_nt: TGCGCCAGCAGCACTCCACTAGCTACCTCCTACGAGCAGTACTTC

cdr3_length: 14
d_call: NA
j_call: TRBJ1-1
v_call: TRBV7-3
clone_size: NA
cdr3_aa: CASSLLGGWTEAFF
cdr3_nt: TGTGCCAGCAGCTTATTGGGGGGATGGACTGAAGCTTTCTTT

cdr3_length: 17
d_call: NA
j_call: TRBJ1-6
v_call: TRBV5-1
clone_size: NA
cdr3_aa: CASSLGQLGGNNSPLHF
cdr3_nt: TGCGCCAGCAGCTTGGGACAGTTAGGTGGCAATAATTCACCCCTCCACTTT

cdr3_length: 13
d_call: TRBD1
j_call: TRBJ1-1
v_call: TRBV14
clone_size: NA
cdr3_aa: CASSPTGPGAAFF
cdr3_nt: TGTGCCAGCAGTCCGACAGGGCCCGGGGCAGCTTTCTTT

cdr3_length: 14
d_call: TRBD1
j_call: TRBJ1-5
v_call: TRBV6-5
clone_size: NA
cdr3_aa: CASRLGTGVQPQHF
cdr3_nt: TGTGCCAGCAGGCTAGGGACAGGGGTGCAGCCCCAGCATTTT

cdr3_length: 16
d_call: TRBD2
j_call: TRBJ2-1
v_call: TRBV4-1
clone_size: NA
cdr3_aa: CASSQLAGGNYNEQFF
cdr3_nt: TGCGCCAGCAGCCAACTAGCGGGGGGGAATTACAATGAGCAGTTCTTC

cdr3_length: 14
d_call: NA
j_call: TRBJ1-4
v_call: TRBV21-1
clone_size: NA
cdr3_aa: CASSKATGNEKLFF
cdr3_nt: TGTGCCAGCAGCAAGGCTACAGGTAATGAAAAACTGTTTTTT

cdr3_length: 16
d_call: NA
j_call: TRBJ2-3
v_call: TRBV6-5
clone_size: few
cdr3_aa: CASSYVRLGGRGTQYF
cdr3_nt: TGTGCCAGCAGTTACGTTCGATTGGGGGGAAGGGGCACGCAGTATTTT

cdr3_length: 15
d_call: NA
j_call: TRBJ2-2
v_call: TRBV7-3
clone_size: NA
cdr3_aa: CASSQDTPNTGELFF
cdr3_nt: TGTGCCAGCAGCCAGGACACCCCGAACACCGGGGAGCTGTTTTTT

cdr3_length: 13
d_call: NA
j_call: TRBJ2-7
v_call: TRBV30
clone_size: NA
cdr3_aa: CAWSVSSRHEQYF
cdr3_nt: TGTGCCTGGAGTGTATCATCGAGGCACGAGCAGTACTTC

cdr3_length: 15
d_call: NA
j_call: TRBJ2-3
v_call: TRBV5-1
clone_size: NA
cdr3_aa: CASSLDLGAADTQYF
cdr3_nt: TGCGCCAGCAGCTTGGACTTAGGGGCCGCCGATACGCAGTATTTT

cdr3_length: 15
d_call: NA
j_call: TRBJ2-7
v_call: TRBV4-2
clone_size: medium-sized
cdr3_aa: CASSQDDSSSYEQYF
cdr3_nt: TGTGCCAGCAGCCAAGACGACTCGAGCTCCTACGAGCAGTACTTC

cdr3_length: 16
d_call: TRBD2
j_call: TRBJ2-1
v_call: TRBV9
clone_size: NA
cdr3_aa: CASSAGTSGGYNEQFF
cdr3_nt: TGTGCCAGCAGCGCCGGGACTAGCGGGGGATACAATGAGCAGTTCTTC

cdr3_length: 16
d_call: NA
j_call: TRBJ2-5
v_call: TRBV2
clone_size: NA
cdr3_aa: CASSEAALWGSETQYF
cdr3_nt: TGTGCCAGCAGTGAAGCGGCGTTATGGGGCTCGGAGACCCAGTACTTC

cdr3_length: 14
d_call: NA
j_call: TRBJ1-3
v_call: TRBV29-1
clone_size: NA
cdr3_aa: CSVVGVPGGNTIYF
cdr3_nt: TGCAGCGTTGTAGGGGTCCCAGGTGGAAACACCATATATTTT

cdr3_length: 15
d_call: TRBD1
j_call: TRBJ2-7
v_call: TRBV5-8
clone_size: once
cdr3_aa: CASSSDRGPSYEQYF
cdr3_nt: TGTGCCAGCAGCTCGGACAGGGGCCCCTCCTACGAGCAGTACTTC

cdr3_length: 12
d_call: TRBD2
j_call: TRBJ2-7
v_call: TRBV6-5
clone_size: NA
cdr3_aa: CATRGGFYEQYF
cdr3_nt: TGTGCCACGCGGGGGGGCTTCTACGAGCAGTACTTC

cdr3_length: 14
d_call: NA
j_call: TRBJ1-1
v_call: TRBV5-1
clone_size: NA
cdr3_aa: CASSLQGKGTEAFF
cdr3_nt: TGCGCCAGCAGCTTACAGGGCAAAGGTACTGAAGCTTTCTTT

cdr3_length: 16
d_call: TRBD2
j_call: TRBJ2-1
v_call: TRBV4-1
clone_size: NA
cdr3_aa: CASSRGLAGAYNEQFF
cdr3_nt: TGCGCCAGCAGCCGGGGACTAGCGGGGGCCTACAATGAGCAGTTCTTC

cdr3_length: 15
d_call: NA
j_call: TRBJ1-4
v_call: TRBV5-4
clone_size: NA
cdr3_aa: CASSTPGRDNEKLFF
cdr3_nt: TGTGCCAGCAGCACCCCAGGCAGGGATAATGAAAAACTGTTTTTT

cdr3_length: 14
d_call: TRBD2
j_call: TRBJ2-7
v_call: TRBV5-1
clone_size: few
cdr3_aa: CASSLVSGAYEQYF
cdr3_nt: TGCGCCAGCAGCTTGGTTAGCGGGGCCTACGAGCAGTACTTC

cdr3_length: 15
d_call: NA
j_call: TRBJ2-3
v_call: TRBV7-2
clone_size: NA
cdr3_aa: CASSLGATPGDTQYF
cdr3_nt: TGTGCCAGCAGCTTGGGGGCCACACCAGGGGATACGCAGTATTTT

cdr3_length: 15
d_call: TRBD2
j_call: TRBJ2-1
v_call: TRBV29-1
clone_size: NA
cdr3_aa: CSATRLAGLYNEQFF
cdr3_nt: TGCAGCGCGACGAGACTAGCGGGGTTATACAATGAGCAGTTCTTC

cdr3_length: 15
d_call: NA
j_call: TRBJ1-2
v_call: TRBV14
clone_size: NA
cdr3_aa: CASGKEARSILGYTF
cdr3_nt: TGTGCCAGCGGAAAGGAGGCGCGATCAATATTAGGCTACACCTTC

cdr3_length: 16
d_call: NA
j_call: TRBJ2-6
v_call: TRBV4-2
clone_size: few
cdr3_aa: CASSQDPHSGANVLTF
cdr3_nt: TGTGCCAGCAGCCAAGATCCCCACTCTGGGGCCAACGTCCTGACTTTC

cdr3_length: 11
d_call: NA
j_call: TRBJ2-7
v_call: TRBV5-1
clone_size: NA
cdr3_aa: CASLGSYEQYF
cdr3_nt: TGCGCCAGTCTAGGCTCCTACGAGCAGTACTTC

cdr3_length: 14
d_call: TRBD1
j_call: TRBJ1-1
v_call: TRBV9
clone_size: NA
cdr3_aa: CASTPLTGGTEAFF
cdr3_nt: TGTGCCAGCACCCCTCTGACAGGGGGGACTGAAGCTTTCTTT

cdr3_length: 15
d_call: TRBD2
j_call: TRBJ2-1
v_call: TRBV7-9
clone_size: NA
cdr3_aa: CASSRAGVLGNEQFF
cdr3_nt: TGTGCCAGCAGCCGAGCGGGGGTTTTAGGCAATGAGCAGTTCTTC

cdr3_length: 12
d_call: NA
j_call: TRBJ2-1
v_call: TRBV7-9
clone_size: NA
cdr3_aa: CSSSLAGTEKFF
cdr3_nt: TGTTCCAGCAGCTTAGCGGGGACAGAGAAGTTCTTC

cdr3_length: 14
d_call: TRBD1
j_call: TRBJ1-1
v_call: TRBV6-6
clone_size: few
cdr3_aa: CASSPGQGGTEAFF
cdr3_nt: TGTGCCAGCAGTCCCGGACAGGGGGGGACTGAAGCTTTCTTT

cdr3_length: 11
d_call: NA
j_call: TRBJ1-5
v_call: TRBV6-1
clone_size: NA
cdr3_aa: CASSEAGVQHF
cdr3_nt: TGTGCCAGCAGTGAGGCCGGGGTACAGCATTTT

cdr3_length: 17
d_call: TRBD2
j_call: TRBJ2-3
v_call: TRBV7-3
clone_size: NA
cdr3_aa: CASSQRLAGGGADTQYF
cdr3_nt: TGTGCCAGCAGCCAGAGACTAGCGGGGGGTGGGGCAGATACGCAGTATTTT

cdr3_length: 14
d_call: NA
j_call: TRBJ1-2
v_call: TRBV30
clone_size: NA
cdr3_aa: CAWSGALDNYGYTF
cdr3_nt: TGTGCCTGGAGTGGGGCCCTCGACAACTATGGCTACACCTTC

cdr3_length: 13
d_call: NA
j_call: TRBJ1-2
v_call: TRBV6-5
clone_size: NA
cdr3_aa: CASSDTPNYGYTF
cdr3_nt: TGTGCCAGCAGTGATACACCTAACTATGGCTACACCTTC

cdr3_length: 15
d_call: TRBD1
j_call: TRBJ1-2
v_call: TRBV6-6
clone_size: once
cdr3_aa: CASSYWDRGNYGYTF
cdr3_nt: TGTGCCAGCAGTTACTGGGACAGGGGAAACTATGGCTACACCTTC